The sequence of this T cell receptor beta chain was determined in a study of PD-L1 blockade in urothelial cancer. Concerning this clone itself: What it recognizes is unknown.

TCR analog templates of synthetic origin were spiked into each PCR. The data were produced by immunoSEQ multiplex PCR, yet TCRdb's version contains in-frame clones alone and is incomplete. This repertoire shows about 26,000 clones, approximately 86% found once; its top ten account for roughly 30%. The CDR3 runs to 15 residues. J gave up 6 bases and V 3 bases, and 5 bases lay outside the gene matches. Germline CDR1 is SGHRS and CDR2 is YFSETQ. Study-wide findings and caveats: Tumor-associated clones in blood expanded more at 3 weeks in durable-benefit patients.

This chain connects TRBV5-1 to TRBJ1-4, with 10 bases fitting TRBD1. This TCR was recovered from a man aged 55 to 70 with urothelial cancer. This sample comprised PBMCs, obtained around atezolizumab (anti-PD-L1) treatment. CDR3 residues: CASSWTGTGDEKLFF. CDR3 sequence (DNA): TGCGCCAGCAGCTGGACCGGGACAGGGGATGAAAAACTGTTTTTT.